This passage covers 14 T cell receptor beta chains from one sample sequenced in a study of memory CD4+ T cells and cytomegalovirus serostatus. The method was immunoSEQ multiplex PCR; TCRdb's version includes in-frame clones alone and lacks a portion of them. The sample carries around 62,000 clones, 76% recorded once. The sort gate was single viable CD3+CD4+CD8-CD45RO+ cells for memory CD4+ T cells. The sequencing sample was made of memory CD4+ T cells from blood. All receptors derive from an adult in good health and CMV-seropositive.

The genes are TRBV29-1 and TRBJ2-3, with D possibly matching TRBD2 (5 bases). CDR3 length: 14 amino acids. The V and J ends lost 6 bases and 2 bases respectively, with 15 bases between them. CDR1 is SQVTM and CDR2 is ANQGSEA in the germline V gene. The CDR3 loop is CSVTWSSPTDTQYF. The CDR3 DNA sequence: TGCAGCGTCACCTGGTCTAGCCCCACAGATACGCAGTATTTT.

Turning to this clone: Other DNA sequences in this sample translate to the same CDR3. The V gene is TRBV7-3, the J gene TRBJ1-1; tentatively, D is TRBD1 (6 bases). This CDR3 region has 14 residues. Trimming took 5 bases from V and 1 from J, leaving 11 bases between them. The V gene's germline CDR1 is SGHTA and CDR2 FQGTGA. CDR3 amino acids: CASSLQGWNTEAFF. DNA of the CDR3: TGTGCCAGCAGCCTACAGGGTTGGAACACTGAAGCTTTCTTT.

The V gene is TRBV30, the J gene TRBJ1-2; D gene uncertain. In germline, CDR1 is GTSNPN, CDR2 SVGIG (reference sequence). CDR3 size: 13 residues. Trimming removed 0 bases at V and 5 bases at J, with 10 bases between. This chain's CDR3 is CAWSVLRGYGYTF. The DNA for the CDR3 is TGTGCCTGGAGTGTACTACGGGGATATGGCTACACCTTC.

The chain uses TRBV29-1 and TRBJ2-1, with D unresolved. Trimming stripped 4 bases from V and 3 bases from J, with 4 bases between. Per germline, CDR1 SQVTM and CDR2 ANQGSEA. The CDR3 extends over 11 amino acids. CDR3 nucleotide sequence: TGCAGCGTTGCGTACTACAATGAGCAGTTCTTC. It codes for CSVAYYNEQFF.

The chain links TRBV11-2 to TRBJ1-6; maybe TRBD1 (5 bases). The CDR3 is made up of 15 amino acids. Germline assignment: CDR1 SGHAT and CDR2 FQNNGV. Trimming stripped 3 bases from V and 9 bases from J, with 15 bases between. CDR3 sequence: CASSFMAARGSPLHF. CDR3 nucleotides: TGTGCCAGCAGCTTTATGGCAGCGAGGGGTTCACCCCTCCACTTT.

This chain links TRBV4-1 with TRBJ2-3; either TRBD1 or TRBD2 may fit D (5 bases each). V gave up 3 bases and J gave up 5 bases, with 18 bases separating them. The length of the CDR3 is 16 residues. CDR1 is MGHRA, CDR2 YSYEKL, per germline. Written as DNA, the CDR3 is TGCGCCAGCAGCCACCCTAGGGCCCCGAGGGGAGATACGCAGTATTTT. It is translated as CASSHPRAPRGDTQYF.

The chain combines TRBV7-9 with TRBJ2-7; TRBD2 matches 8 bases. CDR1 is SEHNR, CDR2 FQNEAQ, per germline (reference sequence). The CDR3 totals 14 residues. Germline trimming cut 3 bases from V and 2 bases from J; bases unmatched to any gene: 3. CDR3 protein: CASSLSGGAYEQYF. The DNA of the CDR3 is TGTGCCAGCAGCTTGAGCGGGGGCGCCTACGAGCAGTACTTC.

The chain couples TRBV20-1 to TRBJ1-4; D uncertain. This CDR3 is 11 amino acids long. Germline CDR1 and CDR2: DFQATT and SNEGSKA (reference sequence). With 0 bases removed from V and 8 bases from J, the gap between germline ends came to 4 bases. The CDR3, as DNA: TGCAGTGCTAGAGAATCGGAAAAACTGTTTTTT. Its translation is CSARESEKLFF.

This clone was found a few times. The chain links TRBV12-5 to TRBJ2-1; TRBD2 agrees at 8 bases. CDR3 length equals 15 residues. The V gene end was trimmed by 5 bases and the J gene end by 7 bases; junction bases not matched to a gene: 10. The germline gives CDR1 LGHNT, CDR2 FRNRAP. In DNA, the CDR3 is TGTGCTAGTGGTCGGGGGGCCAGCGGGAGAAATGAGCAGTTCTTC. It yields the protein CASGRGASGRNEQFF.

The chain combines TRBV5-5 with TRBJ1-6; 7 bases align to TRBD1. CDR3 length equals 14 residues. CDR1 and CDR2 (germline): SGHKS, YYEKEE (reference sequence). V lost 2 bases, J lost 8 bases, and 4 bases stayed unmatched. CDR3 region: CASSFRDSHSPLHF. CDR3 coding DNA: TGTGCCAGCAGCTTCAGGGACAGCCATTCACCCCTCCACTTT.

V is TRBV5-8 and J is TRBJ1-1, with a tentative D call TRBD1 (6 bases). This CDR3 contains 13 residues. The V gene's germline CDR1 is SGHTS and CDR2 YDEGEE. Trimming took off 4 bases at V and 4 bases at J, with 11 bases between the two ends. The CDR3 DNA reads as TGTGCCAGCAGCCGAGACAGGCTCACTGAAGCTTTCTTT. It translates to CASSRDRLTEAFF.

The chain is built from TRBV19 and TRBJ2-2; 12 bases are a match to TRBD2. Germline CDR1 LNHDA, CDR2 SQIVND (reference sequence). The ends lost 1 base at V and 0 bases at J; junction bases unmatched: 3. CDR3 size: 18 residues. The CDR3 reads CASSIALAGGSNTGELFF. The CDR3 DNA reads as TGTGCCAGTAGTATAGCACTAGCGGGGGGTTCGAACACCGGGGAGCTGTTTTTT.

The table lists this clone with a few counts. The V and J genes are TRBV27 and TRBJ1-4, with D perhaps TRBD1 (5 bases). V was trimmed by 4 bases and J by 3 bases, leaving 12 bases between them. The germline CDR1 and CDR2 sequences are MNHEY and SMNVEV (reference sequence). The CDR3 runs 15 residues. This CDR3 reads CASSWGRGANEKLFF. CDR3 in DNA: TGTGCCAGCAGTTGGGGCCGCGGGGCTAATGAAAAACTGTTTTTT.

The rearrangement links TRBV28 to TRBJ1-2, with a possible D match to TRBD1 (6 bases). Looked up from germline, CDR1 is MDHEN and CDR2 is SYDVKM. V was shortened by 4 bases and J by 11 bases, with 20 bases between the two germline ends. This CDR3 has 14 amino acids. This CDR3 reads CASSSGGSGTLYTF. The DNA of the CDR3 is TGTGCCAGCAGTTCTGGGGGCTCCGGGACACTATACACCTTC.